This TCR beta chain comes out of a study of PD-L1 blockade in urothelial cancer. The CDR3 is made up of 16 amino acids. V shed 5 bases, J shed 0 bases, and the junction held 7 bases outside the gene matches. Germline CDR1 is SGHVS and CDR2 is FQNEAQ. Produced via immunoSEQ multiplex PCR; TCRdb's table is partial and in-frame only. The sample gives tens of thousands of clones, about 82% of which show up once; roughly 6.6% is in the top ten. The time point was: pretreatment peripheral blood. The genes are TRBV7-8 and TRBJ1-3, with 7 bases lining up with TRBD1. This sample comprised PBMCs, obtained around atezolizumab (anti-PD-L1) treatment. The sequence derives from a man in his forties with urothelial cancer. The CDR3 spells CASSLLTGRSGNTIYF. In DNA, the CDR3 is TGTGCCAGCAGCCTACTGACAGGGCGCTCTGGAAACACCATATATTTT.